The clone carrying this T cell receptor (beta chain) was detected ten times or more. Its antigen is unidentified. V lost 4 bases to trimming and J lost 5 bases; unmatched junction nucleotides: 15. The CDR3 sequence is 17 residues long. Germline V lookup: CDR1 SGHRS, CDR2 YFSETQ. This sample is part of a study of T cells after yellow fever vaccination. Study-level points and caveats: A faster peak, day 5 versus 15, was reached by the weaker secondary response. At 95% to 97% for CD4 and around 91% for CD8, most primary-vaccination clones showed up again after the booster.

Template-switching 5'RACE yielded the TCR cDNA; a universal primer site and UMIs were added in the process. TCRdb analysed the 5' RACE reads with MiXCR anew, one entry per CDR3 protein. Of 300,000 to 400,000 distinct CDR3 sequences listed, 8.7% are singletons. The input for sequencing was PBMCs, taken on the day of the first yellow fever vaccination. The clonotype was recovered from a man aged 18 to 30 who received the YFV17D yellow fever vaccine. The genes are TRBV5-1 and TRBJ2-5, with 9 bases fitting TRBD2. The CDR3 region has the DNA TGCGCCAGCAGCCCCCGTTTGCGGGGGGGCCCCCCGGAGACCCAGTACTTC. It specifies CASSPRLRGGPPETQYF. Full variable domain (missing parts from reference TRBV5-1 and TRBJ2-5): KAGVTQTPRYLIKTRGQQVTLSCSPISGHRSVSWYQQTPGQGLQFLFEYFSETQRNKGNFPGRFSGRQFSNSRSEMNVSTLELGDSALYLCASSPRLRGGPPETQYFGPGTRLLVL.